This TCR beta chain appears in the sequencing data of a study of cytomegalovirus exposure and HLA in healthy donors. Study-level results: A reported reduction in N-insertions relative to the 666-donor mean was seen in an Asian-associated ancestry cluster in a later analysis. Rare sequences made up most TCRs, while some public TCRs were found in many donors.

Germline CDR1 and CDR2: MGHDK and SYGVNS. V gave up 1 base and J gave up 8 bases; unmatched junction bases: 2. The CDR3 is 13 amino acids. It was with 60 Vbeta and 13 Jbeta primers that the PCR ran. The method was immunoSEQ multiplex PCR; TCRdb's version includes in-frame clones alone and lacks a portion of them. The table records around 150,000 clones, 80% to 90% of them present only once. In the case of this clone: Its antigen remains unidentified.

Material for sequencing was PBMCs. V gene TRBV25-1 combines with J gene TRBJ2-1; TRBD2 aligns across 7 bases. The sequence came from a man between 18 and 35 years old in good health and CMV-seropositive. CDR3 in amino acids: CASSELGRDEQFF. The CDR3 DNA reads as TGTGCCAGCAGTGAATTAGGGAGGGATGAGCAGTTCTTC.